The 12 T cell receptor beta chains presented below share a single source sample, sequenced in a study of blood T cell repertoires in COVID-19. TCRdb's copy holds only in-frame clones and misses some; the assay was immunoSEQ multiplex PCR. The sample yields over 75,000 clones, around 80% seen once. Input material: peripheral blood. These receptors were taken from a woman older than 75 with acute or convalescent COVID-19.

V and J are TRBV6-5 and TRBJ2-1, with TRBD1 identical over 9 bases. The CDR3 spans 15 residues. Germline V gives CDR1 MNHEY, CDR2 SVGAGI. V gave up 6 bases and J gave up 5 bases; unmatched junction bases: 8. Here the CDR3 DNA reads TGTGCCAGCAGCAAGGCCGGGACAGGGAACAATGAGCAGTTCTTC. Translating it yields CASSKAGTGNNEQFF.

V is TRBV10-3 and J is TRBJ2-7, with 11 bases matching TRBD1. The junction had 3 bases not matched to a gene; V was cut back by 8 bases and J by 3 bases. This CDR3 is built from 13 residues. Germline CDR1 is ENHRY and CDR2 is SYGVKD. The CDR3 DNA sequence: TGTGCCATCGGGGGACAGGGGGGCTACGAGCAGTACTTC. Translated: CAIGGQGGYEQYF.

CDR3 nucleotides: TGTGCCAGCAGCCAAGGGGGACTAGCGGGACGGGGAGGGGAGACCCAGTACTTC. Translation: CASSQGGLAGRGGETQYF. V and J are TRBV4-2 and TRBJ2-5; 13 positions agree with TRBD2. The V segment lost 1 base and the J segment 5 bases; nucleotides outside the gene matches: 10. This CDR3 has 18 amino acids. In germline, CDR1 is LGHNA, CDR2 YNFKEQ.

The CDR3 nucleotides read TGTGCCACCAGCACCCGGGACAAGGGAAATGAAAAACTGTTTTTT. It is translated as CATSTRDKGNEKLFF. V usage is TRBV15 and J usage is TRBJ1-4, with D possibly being TRBD1 (6 bases). The V gene's germline CDR1 is LNHNV and CDR2 YYDKDF (reference sequence). The CDR3 spans 15 residues. Trimming took 4 bases from V and 5 from J, leaving 14 bases between them.

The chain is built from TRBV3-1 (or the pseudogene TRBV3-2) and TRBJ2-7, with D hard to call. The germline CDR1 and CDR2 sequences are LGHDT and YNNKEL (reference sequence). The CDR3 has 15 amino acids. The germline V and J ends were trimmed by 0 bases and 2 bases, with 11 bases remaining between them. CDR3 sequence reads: CASSQDMATTYEQYF. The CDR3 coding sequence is TGTGCCAGCAGCCAAGATATGGCAACTACCTACGAGCAGTACTTC.

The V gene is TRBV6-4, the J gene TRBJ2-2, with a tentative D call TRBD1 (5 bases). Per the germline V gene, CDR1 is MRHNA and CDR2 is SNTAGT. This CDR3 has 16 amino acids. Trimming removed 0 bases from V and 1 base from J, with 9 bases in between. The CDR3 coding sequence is TGTGCCAGCAGTGACTCCCCCGACAGGAACACCGGGGAGCTGTTTTTT. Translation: CASSDSPDRNTGELFF.

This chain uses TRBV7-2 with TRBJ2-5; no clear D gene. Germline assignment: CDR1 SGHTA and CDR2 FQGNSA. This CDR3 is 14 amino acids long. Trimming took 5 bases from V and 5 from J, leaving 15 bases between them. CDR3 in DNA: TGTGCCAGCAGCGCCATGCAGTACACGGAGACCCAGTACTTC. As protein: CASSAMQYTETQYF.

Here the CDR3 reads CASSTRTSGRVYEQYF. CDR3 DNA sequence: TGTGCCAGCAGCACACGGACTAGCGGGAGGGTTTACGAGCAGTACTTC. The chain combines TRBV7-2 with TRBJ2-7; 15 bases align to TRBD2. The CDR3 is 16 residues long. Unmatched junction bases numbered 6, after V lost 5 bases and J lost 4 bases. The V gene's germline CDR1 is SGHTA and CDR2 FQGNSA.

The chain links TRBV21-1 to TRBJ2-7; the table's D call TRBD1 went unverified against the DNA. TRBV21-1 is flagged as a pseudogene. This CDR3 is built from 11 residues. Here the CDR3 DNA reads TGTGCCAGCAGCAATCACAACGAGCAGTACTTC. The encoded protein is CASSNHNEQYF.

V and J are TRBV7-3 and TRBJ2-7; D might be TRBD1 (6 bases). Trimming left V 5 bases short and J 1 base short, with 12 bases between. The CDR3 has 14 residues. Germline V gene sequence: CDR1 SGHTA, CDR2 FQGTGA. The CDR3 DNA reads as TGTGCCAGCAGCCCATCTGGACAGTCCTACGAGCAGTACTTC. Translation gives CASSPSGQSYEQYF.

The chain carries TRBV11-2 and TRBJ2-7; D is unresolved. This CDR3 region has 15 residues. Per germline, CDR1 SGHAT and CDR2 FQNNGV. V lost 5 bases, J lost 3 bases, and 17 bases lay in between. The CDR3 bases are TGTGCCAGCAGCCGCCATGTCGGTAGTTACTACGAGCAGTACTTC. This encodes CASSRHVGSYYEQYF.

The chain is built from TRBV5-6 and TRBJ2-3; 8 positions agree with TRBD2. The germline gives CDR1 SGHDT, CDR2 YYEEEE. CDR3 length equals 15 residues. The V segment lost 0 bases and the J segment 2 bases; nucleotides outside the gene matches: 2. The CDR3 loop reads CASSLGGGLTDTQYF. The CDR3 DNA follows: TGTGCCAGCAGCTTGGGCGGGGGGCTCACAGATACGCAGTATTTT.